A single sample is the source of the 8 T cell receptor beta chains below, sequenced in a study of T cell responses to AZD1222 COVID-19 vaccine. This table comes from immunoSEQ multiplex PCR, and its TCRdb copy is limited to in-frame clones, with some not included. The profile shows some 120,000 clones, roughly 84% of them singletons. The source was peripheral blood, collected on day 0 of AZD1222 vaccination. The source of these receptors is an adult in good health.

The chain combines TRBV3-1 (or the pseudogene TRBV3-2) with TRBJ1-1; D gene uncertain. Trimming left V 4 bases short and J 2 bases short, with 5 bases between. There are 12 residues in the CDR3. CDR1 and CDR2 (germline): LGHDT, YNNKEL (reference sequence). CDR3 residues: CASSLTNTEAFF. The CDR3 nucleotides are TGTGCCAGCAGCCTTACTAACACTGAAGCTTTCTTT.

CDR3 residues: CASSGQGLANYGYTF. CDR3 in DNA: TGTGCCAGCAGCGGACAGGGGTTAGCTAACTATGGCTACACCTTC. The rearrangement uses TRBV6-5 and TRBJ1-2; 9 positions agree with TRBD1. The germline CDR1 and CDR2 sequences are MNHEY and SVGAGI. Losses at the gene ends were 6 bases for V and 0 bases for J; bases not matched to a gene: 5. CDR3 size: 15 residues.

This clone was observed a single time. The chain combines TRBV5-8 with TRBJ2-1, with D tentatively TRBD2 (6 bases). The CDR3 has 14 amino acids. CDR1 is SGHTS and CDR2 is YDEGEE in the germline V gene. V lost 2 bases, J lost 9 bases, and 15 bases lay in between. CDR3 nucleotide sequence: TGTGCCAGCAGCTTCGAGGGTGGAGCGGGTGAGCAGTTCTTC. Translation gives CASSFEGGAGEQFF.

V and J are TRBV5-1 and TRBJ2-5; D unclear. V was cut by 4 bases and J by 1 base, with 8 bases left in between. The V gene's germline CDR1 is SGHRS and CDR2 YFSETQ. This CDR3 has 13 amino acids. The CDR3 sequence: CASSPGSQETQYF. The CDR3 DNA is TGCGCCAGCAGCCCCGGTAGCCAAGAGACCCAGTACTTC.

CDR3: CASTGLAGSDEQFF. CDR3 sequence (DNA): TGTGCCAGTACCGGACTAGCGGGATCAGATGAGCAGTTCTTC. This chain joins TRBV19 and TRBJ2-1; 12 bases align to TRBD2. CDR1 LNHDA and CDR2 SQIVND come from the germline V gene (reference sequence). The CDR3 sequence is 14 residues long. The ends lost 7 bases at V and 8 bases at J; junction bases unmatched: 6.

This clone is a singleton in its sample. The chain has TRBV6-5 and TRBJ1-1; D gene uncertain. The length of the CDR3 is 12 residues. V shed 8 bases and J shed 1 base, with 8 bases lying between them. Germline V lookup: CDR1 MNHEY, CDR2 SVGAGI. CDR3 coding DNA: TGTGCCAGCCTCGGAGAGAACACTGAAGCTTTCTTT. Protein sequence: CASLGENTEAFF.

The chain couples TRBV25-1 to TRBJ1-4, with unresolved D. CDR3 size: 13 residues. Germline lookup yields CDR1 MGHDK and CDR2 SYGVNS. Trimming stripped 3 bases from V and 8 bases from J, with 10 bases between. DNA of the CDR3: TGTGCCAGCAGTGAGCCAGGCTACGAAAAACTGTTTTTT. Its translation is CASSEPGYEKLFF.

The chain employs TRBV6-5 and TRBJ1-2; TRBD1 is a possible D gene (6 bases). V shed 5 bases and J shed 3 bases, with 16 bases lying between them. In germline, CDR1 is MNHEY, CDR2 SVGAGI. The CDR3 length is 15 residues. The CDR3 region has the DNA TGTGCCAGCAGTAGCACCCCGGGGGCCGACTATGGCTACACCTTC. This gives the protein CASSSTPGADYGYTF.